These T cell receptor beta chains were read from a single sample in a study of lymphopenia after photon versus proton radiotherapy. Assay: immunoSEQ multiplex PCR; the TCRdb copy retains only in-frame clones and omits some. The sample lists approximately 71,000 clones; just over 90% were seen once. Source: peripheral blood, taken from a patient treated with photon-based radiotherapy. Receptor source: a woman between 65 and 79 years old with pancreatic cancer. Each CDR3 is given with its conserved first and last residue. D genes are given only for firm matches. Clone size is given for some rows only: seen once, a few or many times, or a class if the clone is expanded.

d_gene	abundance	v_gene	j_gene	CDR3aa	CDR3nt
-	-	TRBV7-2	TRBJ2-7	CASSLAVQGNEQYF	TGTGCCAGCAGCTTAGCGGTACAGGGAAACGAGCAGTACTTC
-	-	TRBV27	TRBJ2-1	CASGERARSNEQFF	TGTGCCAGCGGTGAGAGGGCTAGGTCCAATGAGCAGTTCTTC
-	-	TRBV15	TRBJ1-1	CATSREAGLNTEAFF	TGTGCCACCAGCAGAGAGGCAGGCTTGAACACTGAAGCTTTCTTT
-	-	TRBV5-6	TRBJ2-3	CASSLGRDYTQYF	TGTGCCAGCAGCTTGGGTAGGGACTATACGCAGTATTTT
-	-	TRBV5-1	TRBJ1-4	CASSELTGVNEKLFF	TGCGCCAGCAGCGAACTGACAGGCGTTAATGAAAAACTGTTTTTT
-	-	TRBV2	TRBJ2-1	CASTYGAGNEQFF	TGTGCCAGCACCTACGGAGCGGGCAATGAGCAGTTCTTC
-	few	TRBV7-9	TRBJ1-3	CASSFTGNTIYF	TGTGCCAGCAGCTTTACTGGAAACACCATATATTTT
TRBD2	few	TRBV29-1	TRBJ2-7	CSVGTSSYEQYF	TGCAGCGTTGGGACTAGTTCCTACGAGCAGTACTTC
-	-	TRBV4-2	TRBJ2-3	CASSQEQTIGGSTDTQYF	TGTGCCAGCAGCCAAGAACAGACCATAGGTGGGAGCACAGATACGCAGTATTTT
TRBD1	-	TRBV7-3	TRBJ2-1	CASSSSGGDEQFF	TGTGCCAGCAGCTCGTCAGGGGGCGATGAGCAGTTCTTC
-	-	TRBV9	TRBJ2-1	CASSVGPGIDEQFF	TGTGCCAGCAGCGTAGGCCCAGGGATCGATGAGCAGTTCTTC
TRBD1	-	TRBV29-1	TRBJ1-1	CSVEVGTGYKSEAFF	TGCAGCGTTGAAGTAGGGACAGGGTATAAATCTGAAGCTTTCTTT
-	-	TRBV11-2	TRBJ2-7	CASSLSLRPYEQYF	TGTGCCAGCAGCTTATCGCTAAGGCCCTACGAGCAGTACTTC
-	-	TRBV7-8	TRBJ1-2	CASSLDRLKYGYTF	TGTGCCAGCAGCTTAGACAGGCTGAAATATGGCTACACCTTC
TRBD2	-	TRBV4-3	TRBJ2-1	CASSQDQTSGTKFF	TGCGCCAGCAGCCAAGATCAAACTAGCGGGACTAAGTTCTTC
-	-	TRBV21-1	TRBJ2-5	CASSTYKGTGGETQYF	TGTGCCAGCAGCACCTACAAGGGGACAGGTGGGGAGACCCAGTACTTC
-	-	TRBV6-1	TRBJ1-5	CASNPSDAGQPQHF	TGTGCCAGCAACCCCTCAGACGCTGGTCAGCCCCAGCATTTT
-	-	TRBV9	TRBJ1-1	CASSVEVDAEAFF	TGTGCCAGCAGCGTAGAGGTCGACGCTGAAGCTTTCTTT
-	-	TRBV6-1	TRBJ1-3	CASSEAVVSSGNTIYF	TGTGCCAGCAGTGAAGCAGTGGTGAGCTCTGGAAACACCATATATTTT
-	-	TRBV18	TRBJ2-7	CASSPPTGESSYEQYF	TGTGCCAGCTCACCGCCGACGGGGGAGAGCTCCTACGAGCAGTACTTC
TRBD2	-	TRBV7-9	TRBJ2-3	CASSLPSGTADTQYF	TGTGCCAGCAGCTTGCCTAGCGGGACCGCAGATACGCAGTATTTT
-	-	TRBV4-2	TRBJ2-1	CASSQVRGNGLQEQFF	TGTGCCAGCAGCCAAGTGAGAGGGAACGGGCTACAGGAGCAGTTCTTC
TRBD2	-	TRBV29-1	TRBJ2-3	CSAGGLAAITDTQYF	TGCAGCGCCGGGGGTCTAGCGGCAATCACAGATACGCAGTATTTT
-	-	TRBV27	TRBJ2-7	CASSFLKSSYEQYF	TGTGCCAGCAGTTTCCTTAAAAGCTCCTACGAGCAGTACTTC
-	-	TRBV19	TRBJ2-7	CASSLAGEDPYEQYF	TGTGCCAGTAGTCTTGCAGGGGAGGACCCCTACGAGCAGTACTTC
TRBD2	-	TRBV5-6	TRBJ2-4	CASSPRLAGVAKNIQYF	TGTGCCAGCAGCCCCCGACTAGCGGGAGTAGCCAAAAACATTCAGTACTTC
-	-	TRBV7-2	TRBJ2-1	CASSLAGGVQFF	TGTGCCAGCAGCTTAGCGGGAGGTGTGCAGTTCTTC